This is a list of T cell receptor beta chains from one sample in a study of OX40 agonist ivuxolimab in advanced cancers. Repertoires were generated with immunoSEQ multiplex PCR, while TCRdb's copy carries only in-frame clones and drops some. This sample has 70,000 to 95,000 clones; about 89% occur once, and the top ten carry roughly 13%. The specimen was CD4+ or CD8+ T cells sorted from blood, collected in a trial of the OX40 agonist ivuxolimab. The receptors stem from an adult with an advanced solid tumor such as melanoma, head and neck, liver or kidney cancer. Each CDR3 is given with its conserved first and last residue. Each record gives: D gene, clone size, J gene, V gene, CDR3 DNA, CDR3 protein. The D gene is left open where the match is weak. The listing skips clone size in some rows; elsewhere it reads once, few, many or a size class.

D: NA; size: few; J: TRBJ2-7; V: TRBV7-2; DNA: TGTGCCAGCAGCCCCCTAGGGGGCTACGAGCAGTACTTC; CDR3: CASSPLGGYEQYF
D: NA; size: NA; J: TRBJ1-5; V: TRBV9; DNA: TGTGCCAGCTGCGTCTCTCGAGGTGGCGGCAATCAGCCCCAGCATTTT; CDR3: CASCVSRGGGNQPQHF
D: NA; size: NA; J: TRBJ1-1; V: TRBV5-8; DNA: TGTGCCAGCAGCTGGGGGGTTACACCTGAAGCTTTCTTT; CDR3: CASSWGVTPEAFF
D: TRBD1; size: NA; J: TRBJ1-6; V: TRBV27; DNA: TGTGCCAGCAAGATCGGGACAGGGTATTCACCCCTCCACTTT; CDR3: CASKIGTGYSPLHF
D: TRBD1; size: NA; J: TRBJ1-2; V: TRBV11-3; DNA: TGTGCCAGCAGCTTACGAGGGGGCGAGGGCTACACCTTC; CDR3: CASSLRGGEGYTF
D: TRBD2; size: NA; J: TRBJ2-7; V: TRBV2; DNA: TGTGCCAGCAGTGAACTAGAGGGGAGGGCCTACGAGCAGTACTTC; CDR3: CASSELEGRAYEQYF
D: NA; size: NA; J: TRBJ2-1; V: TRBV11-2; DNA: TGTGCCAGCAGCTTAGGGAACCCTGAGCAGTTCTTC; CDR3: CASSLGNPEQFF
D: TRBD1; size: few; J: TRBJ1-2; V: TRBV5-6; DNA: TGTGCCAGCAGCTCGGGACAGGGTATCTATGGCTACACCTTC; CDR3: CASSSGQGIYGYTF
D: TRBD1; size: once; J: TRBJ1-3; V: TRBV27; DNA: TGTGCCAGCAGTTGGACAGGGGGAGGAAACACCATATATTTT; CDR3: CASSWTGGGNTIYF
D: NA; size: NA; J: TRBJ2-5; V: TRBV7-8; DNA: TGTGCCAGCAGCTGGACCACGAGCCGGGAGACCCAGTACTTC; CDR3: CASSWTTSRETQYF
D: NA; size: NA; J: TRBJ2-7; V: TRBV29-1; DNA: TGCAGCGTTGAAGGGGCCCTCTACGAGCAGTACTTC; CDR3: CSVEGALYEQYF
D: NA; size: NA; J: TRBJ2-1; V: TRBV27; DNA: TGTGCCAGCAGACGAGTCGGTCATGAGCAGTTCTTC; CDR3: CASRRVGHEQFF
D: NA; size: few; J: TRBJ1-1; V: TRBV19; DNA: TGTGCCAGTAGTATCATTTCAGCGGGGGACACTGAAGCTTTCTTT; CDR3: CASSIISAGDTEAFF
D: NA; size: NA; J: TRBJ2-7; V: TRBV2; DNA: TGTGCCAGCAGCTCTCCAGGCGAGCAGTACTTC; CDR3: CASSSPGEQYF
D: NA; size: NA; J: TRBJ2-2; V: TRBV2; DNA: TGTGCCAGCAAGTCCACCGGGGAGCTGTTTTTT; CDR3: CASKSTGELFF
D: NA; size: NA; J: TRBJ1-3; V: TRBV19; DNA: TGTGCCAGTAGTATCCGGGCAGGGCCCGGAAACACCATATATTTT; CDR3: CASSIRAGPGNTIYF
D: NA; size: NA; J: TRBJ2-7; V: TRBV4-1; DNA: TGCGCCAGCAGCCAATGGACAGATTCCGAGCAGTACTTC; CDR3: CASSQWTDSEQYF
D: TRBD2; size: NA; J: TRBJ2-2; V: TRBV2; DNA: TGTGCCAGCACGAGGACTAGTATGGTCGGGGAGCTGTTTTTT; CDR3: CASTRTSMVGELFF
D: NA; size: NA; J: TRBJ2-1; V: TRBV5-4; DNA: TGTGCCAGCAGATCAGTTGCGAATGAGCAGTTCTTC; CDR3: CASRSVANEQFF
D: TRBD2; size: NA; J: TRBJ2-2; V: TRBV9; DNA: TGTGCCAGCAGCACTAGCGGGAGGTTCGACGGGGAGCTGTTTTTT; CDR3: CASSTSGRFDGELFF
D: NA; size: NA; J: TRBJ2-3; V: TRBV4-1; DNA: TGCGCCAGCAGCCAAGTTGGGCCAGATACGCAGTATTTT; CDR3: CASSQVGPDTQYF
D: NA; size: NA; J: TRBJ2-3; V: TRBV5-1; DNA: TGCGCCAGCAGCACCGGGACGTATACTAGCACAGATACGCAGTATTTT; CDR3: CASSTGTYTSTDTQYF
D: TRBD2; size: NA; J: TRBJ2-3; V: TRBV9; DNA: TGTGCCAGCAGCGTAGAGGGAGCGGGAGTTTTCACAGATACGCAGTATTTT; CDR3: CASSVEGAGVFTDTQYF
D: NA; size: NA; J: TRBJ2-2; V: TRBV5-1; DNA: TGCGCCAGCAGCTTGTACCCGGGGGCGGTGGAGAGCGGGGAGCTGTTTTTT; CDR3: CASSLYPGAVESGELFF
D: NA; size: NA; J: TRBJ2-7; V: TRBV6-1; DNA: TGTGCCAGCAGTGATGGGCCAGGTCCTTCCTACGAGCAGTACTTC; CDR3: CASSDGPGPSYEQYF
D: TRBD1; size: NA; J: TRBJ2-5; V: TRBV7-9; DNA: TGTGCCAGCAGCCAAAGACAGGGGGCCCCTCAAGCGACCCAGTACTTC; CDR3: CASSQRQGAPQATQYF
D: TRBD2; size: NA; J: TRBJ2-1; V: TRBV10-2; DNA: TGCGCCACCCGGCTAGCGGGAGATCGTAATGAGCAGTTCTTC; CDR3: CATRLAGDRNEQFF
D: TRBD2; size: NA; J: TRBJ2-3; V: TRBV14; DNA: TGTGCCAGCAGCACGGTAGCGGGAGGTACAGATACGCAGTATTTT; CDR3: CASSTVAGGTDTQYF
D: TRBD1; size: NA; J: TRBJ1-4; V: TRBV18; DNA: TGTGCCAGCTCACCACCACAGGGGGAAAAACTGTTTTTT; CDR3: CASSPPQGEKLFF
D: TRBD1; size: NA; J: TRBJ2-7; V: TRBV2; DNA: TGTGCCAGCGGACAGGGGTTGTCCTACGAGCAGTACTTC; CDR3: CASGQGLSYEQYF
D: NA; size: NA; J: TRBJ2-7; V: TRBV5-4; DNA: TGTGCCAGCAGCGGAGGGATCTCCTACGAGCAGTACTTC; CDR3: CASSGGISYEQYF
D: NA; size: NA; J: TRBJ1-1; V: TRBV5-1; DNA: TGCGCCAGCACCCCGACAGGAGCGTCGACTGAAGCTTTCTTT; CDR3: CASTPTGASTEAFF
D: NA; size: once; J: TRBJ2-2; V: TRBV27; DNA: TGTGCCAGCAGGAGGGGTACGGTCGGGGAGCTGTTTTTT; CDR3: CASRRGTVGELFF
D: NA; size: NA; J: TRBJ2-1; V: TRBV9; DNA: TGTGCCAGCAGCGTAGCTGGGGGACTCCAGTTCTTC; CDR3: CASSVAGGLQFF
D: TRBD2; size: NA; J: TRBJ2-3; V: TRBV7-3; DNA: TGTGCCAGCAGCTTAACCGCGGGAGTGGGAGATACGCAGTATTTT; CDR3: CASSLTAGVGDTQYF
D: NA; size: NA; J: TRBJ2-2; V: TRBV11-3; DNA: TGTGCCAGCAGCTTAGATTTCGGGCGGACCGGGGAGCTGTTTTTT; CDR3: CASSLDFGRTGELFF
D: NA; size: NA; J: TRBJ1-1; V: TRBV11-3; DNA: TGTGCCAGCAGCTTAATTAACACTGAAGCTTTCTTT; CDR3: CASSLINTEAFF
D: NA; size: NA; J: TRBJ2-1; V: TRBV7-6; DNA: TGTGCCAGCAGCTTAGATCGAGTCGACAATGAGCAGTTCTTC; CDR3: CASSLDRVDNEQFF
D: TRBD1; size: once; J: TRBJ1-1; V: TRBV19; DNA: TGTGCCAGTAGCTCCGGGACAGTGAACACTGAAGCTTTCTTT; CDR3: CASSSGTVNTEAFF
D: TRBD1; size: NA; J: TRBJ2-1; V: TRBV5-1; DNA: TGCGCCAGCAGCTTTCACAGGGGAAATGAGCAGTTCTTC; CDR3: CASSFHRGNEQFF
D: NA; size: NA; J: TRBJ2-3; V: TRBV11-3; DNA: TGTGCCAGCAGCTTGGCTAGGGTCACAGATACGCAGTATTTT; CDR3: CASSLARVTDTQYF
D: NA; size: NA; J: TRBJ2-7; V: TRBV27; DNA: TGTGCCAGCAGTTTAGCAGGAACCTACGAGCAGTACTTC; CDR3: CASSLAGTYEQYF
D: TRBD1; size: NA; J: TRBJ1-3; V: TRBV6-6; DNA: TGTGCCAGCAGTCAGGGGGACTCTGGAAACACCATATATTTT; CDR3: CASSQGDSGNTIYF
D: TRBD2; size: NA; J: TRBJ2-7; V: TRBV27; DNA: TGTGCCAGCAGTTGGCGGGGGGGGTTTTCGGTATACGAGCAGTACTTC; CDR3: CASSWRGGFSVYEQYF
D: NA; size: NA; J: TRBJ2-7; V: TRBV27; DNA: TGTGCCGCCTATGGGTCTCGAGCCTACGAGCAGTACTTC; CDR3: CAAYGSRAYEQYF
D: NA; size: NA; J: TRBJ2-7; V: TRBV28; DNA: TGTGCCAGCAAGGCAGGAGCCGAGCAGTACTTC; CDR3: CASKAGAEQYF
D: NA; size: NA; J: TRBJ2-1; V: TRBV6-5; DNA: TGTGCCAGCAGTTACTCACGAGACAAATACAATGAGCAGTTCTTC; CDR3: CASSYSRDKYNEQFF
D: NA; size: NA; J: TRBJ2-5; V: TRBV4-1; DNA: TGCGCCAGCAGCCAAGTCCCAGGAGAACAAGAGACCCAGTACTTC; CDR3: CASSQVPGEQETQYF
D: NA; size: NA; J: TRBJ2-5; V: TRBV28; DNA: TGTGCCAGCACCGGTGACTTGACCCAGTACTTC; CDR3: CASTGDLTQYF
D: TRBD2; size: NA; J: TRBJ2-1; V: TRBV27; DNA: TGTGCCAGCAGTTTACTAGCGGGAGGGCCCGGTGAGCAGTTCTTC; CDR3: CASSLLAGGPGEQFF
D: NA; size: once; J: TRBJ2-7; V: TRBV7-9; DNA: TGTGCCAGCAGCTCGCCCGGGACTCTCGAGCAGTACTTC; CDR3: CASSSPGTLEQYF
D: TRBD1; size: NA; J: TRBJ2-7; V: TRBV7-8; DNA: TGTGCCAGCAGCTTAGTCCGAAGGTTGACAGGGGGCAACTACGAGCAGTACTTC; CDR3: CASSLVRRLTGGNYEQYF
D: NA; size: NA; J: TRBJ2-7; V: TRBV5-4; DNA: TGTGCCAGCAGCTTCCTACCTAGCTACGAGCAGTACTTC; CDR3: CASSFLPSYEQYF